The next 31 T cell receptor beta chains were all read from a single sample in a study of Ad26.COV2.S vaccination and SARS-CoV-2 variants. Some clones are missing from TCRdb's copy, which holds only in-frame ones; the method was immunoSEQ multiplex PCR. Seen here are around 340,000 clones, 85% to 90% observed once, and the top ten hold about 4.6%. Treatment described: over 15 received Ad26.COV2.S at low or high dose, single or two shots; 5 received placebo; per-sample allocation not given. Day 63 after the first vaccine or placebo injection was the time point for sampling. The input for sequencing was peripheral blood, taken in a trial of Ad26.COV2.S vaccine versus placebo. These receptors were obtained from a person aged 18-65 years who received the Ad26.COV2.S COVID-19 vaccine or a placebo.

The chain uses TRBV14 and TRBJ1-6, with D unresolved. Germline CDR1 reads SGHDN; CDR2 reads FVKESK. This CDR3 region has 13 residues. With 3 bases removed from V and 9 bases from J, the gap between germline ends came to 9 bases. The CDR3, as DNA: TGTGCCAGCAGCCAGGCCCGCCCTTCACCCCTCCACTTT. Its protein is CASSQARPSPLHF.

On this clone itself: Other nucleotide sequences in the sample specify the same CDR3. This chain joins TRBV6-5 and TRBJ1-1; perhaps TRBD1 as D (6 bases). The germline V and J ends were trimmed by 2 bases and 2 bases, with 6 bases remaining between them. This CDR3 contains 13 residues. Germline V gene sequence: CDR1 MNHEY, CDR2 SVGAGI. The CDR3: CASSYGTNTEAFF. CDR3 in DNA: TGTGCCAGCAGTTACGGGACAAACACTGAAGCTTTCTTT.

V is TRBV18 and J is TRBJ1-3; D is uncertain. Germline V gives CDR1 KGHSH, CDR2 LQKENI. The V gene lost 5 bases and the J gene lost 0 bases, with 11 bases spanning the gap. This CDR3 contains 15 residues. This CDR3 reads CASSADGFSGNTIYF. DNA for the CDR3: TGTGCCAGCTCAGCCGACGGGTTCTCTGGAAACACCATATATTTT.

The chain employs TRBV11-2 and TRBJ2-3; the D is unclear. V gave up 0 bases and J gave up 6 bases, with 7 bases separating them. The CDR3 spans 13 residues. Germline CDR1 is SGHAT and CDR2 is FQNNGV. The CDR3 DNA reads as TGTGCCAGCAGCTTAGAATGGGTGGATACGCAGTATTTT. The encoded protein is CASSLEWVDTQYF.

The J gene is TRBJ2-2, the V gene TRBV5-1; TRBD1 is a possible D gene (6 bases). The germline gives CDR1 SGHRS, CDR2 YFSETQ. V was trimmed by 7 bases and J by 4 bases, leaving 23 bases between them. The CDR3 is 17 amino acids. The CDR3 here is CASLGQGRGAGTGELFF. The CDR3 DNA follows: TGCGCCAGCTTAGGCCAGGGCAGGGGCGCCGGCACCGGGGAGCTGTTTTTT.

This chain connects TRBV6-2 or TRBV6-3 to TRBJ2-7; D possibly matches TRBD1 or TRBD2 (5 bases each). Germline V gene sequence: CDR1 MNHEY, CDR2 SVGEGT. The CDR3 contains 15 residues. Trimming shortened V by 4 bases and J by 3 bases, and 16 bases separated the two germline ends. In nucleotides, the CDR3 is TGTGCCAGCAGTTCGAGGGGCGGCCGGAGCTACGAGCAGTACTTC. Translating it yields CASSSRGGRSYEQYF.

V gene TRBV7-8 combines with J gene TRBJ2-5; TRBD1 aligns across 9 bases. Germline CDR1 and CDR2: SGHVS and FQNEAQ. The CDR3 is 15 residues long. J lost 6 bases, V lost 1 base, and 6 bases had no gene match. Written as DNA, the CDR3 is TGTGCCAGCAGCTTAGATGACAGGGGGTTGCAGACCCAGTACTTC. Translated, it gives CASSLDDRGLQTQYF.

The chain joins TRBV7-9 to TRBJ2-2, with D unclear. The CDR3 totals 13 residues. The germline gives CDR1 SEHNR, CDR2 FQNEAQ (reference sequence). Trimming took 5 bases from V and 6 from J, leaving 10 bases between them. CDR3 in DNA: TGTGCCAGCAGCCCGACGTTTTCCGGGGAGCTGTTTTTT. Translated, it gives CASSPTFSGELFF.

V is TRBV28 and J is TRBJ2-1; a weak D match, TRBD1 (5 bases). Germline V gene lookup returns CDR1 MDHEN and CDR2 SYDVKM. There are 16 residues in the CDR3. V was pared by 7 bases and J by 4 bases, with 20 bases between. CDR3 sequence reads: CASTPRQGVRYNEQFF. CDR3 nucleotides: TGTGCCAGCACCCCTCGGCAAGGGGTTAGATACAATGAGCAGTTCTTC.

This clone was detected a few times. The V call is TRBV24-1, the J call TRBJ1-1; perhaps TRBD1 as D (6 bases). The CDR3 consists of 14 residues. Trimming took 0 bases from V and 9 from J, leaving 13 bases between them. Germline loops: CDR1 KGHDR, CDR2 SFDVKD. The CDR3 DNA is TGTGCCACCAGTGATTTGCGGCAGGGGATGAAAGCTTTCTTT. This sequence encodes CATSDLRQGMKAFF.

This clone was seen a handful of times. The chain joins TRBV2 to TRBJ1-5; the D gene is possibly TRBD1 (6 bases). Trimming shortened V by 7 bases and J by 3 bases, and 10 bases separated the two germline ends. The CDR3 has 13 amino acids. In germline, CDR1 is SNHLY, CDR2 FYNNEI. This chain's CDR3 is CASTRTVNQPQHF. CDR3 DNA: TGTGCCAGCACCCGGACAGTCAATCAGCCCCAGCATTTT.

J is TRBJ2-1 and V is TRBV7-2; possibly TRBD1 for D (5 bases). The germline CDR1 and CDR2 sequences are SGHTA and FQGNSA. V lost 3 bases and J 3 bases, leaving 12 bases between the germline ends. The CDR3 runs 15 residues. The CDR3 bases are TGTGCCAGCAGCTTTGACAGAGGTTTCTACAATGAGCAGTTCTTC. Its translation: CASSFDRGFYNEQFF.

The V gene is TRBV19, the J gene TRBJ1-5; 9 bases agree with TRBD1. CDR3 size: 16 residues. J was trimmed by 6 bases and V by 4 bases; bases with no gene match: 10. Germline-derived CDR1 and CDR2 are LNHDA and SQIVND (reference sequence). DNA for the CDR3: TGTGCCAGTAGTAACGGGGACAGGGTAATAAGTCAGCCCCAGCATTTT. It yields the protein CASSNGDRVISQPQHF. Looking up the rest from reference TRBV19 and TRBJ1-5 gives the full variable domain: DGGITQSPKYLFRKEGQNVTLSCEQNLNHDAMYWYRQDPGQGLRLIYYSQIVNDFQKGDIAEGYSVSREKKESFPLTVTSAQKNPTAFYLCASSNGDRVISQPQHFGDGTRLSIL.

The V call is TRBV7-2, the J call TRBJ2-7; tentatively, D is TRBD2 (6 bases). In germline, CDR1 is SGHTA, CDR2 FQGNSA. Trimming cost V 5 bases and J 0 bases, with 23 bases left between them. CDR3 size: 18 residues. CDR3 sequence: CASSGGWKEGALSYEQYF. In DNA, the CDR3 is TGTGCCAGCAGCGGAGGGTGGAAGGAGGGAGCGCTCTCCTACGAGCAGTACTTC.

The chain carries TRBV10-3 and TRBJ2-1; 7 bases fit TRBD2. The CDR3 length is 17 residues. With V trimmed by 3 bases and J by 5 bases, 13 bases remained unmatched. Per germline, CDR1 ENHRY and CDR2 SYGVKD. The CDR3 loop is CAISERAGPLTDNEQFF. CDR3 bases: TGTGCCATCAGTGAACGAGCGGGGCCCCTCACGGACAATGAGCAGTTCTTC.

The rearrangement links TRBV25-1 to TRBJ2-7, with a possible D match to TRBD2 (6 bases). The germline V gene has CDR1 MGHDK and CDR2 SYGVNS. V shed 7 bases and J shed 0 bases, with 13 bases lying between them. The CDR3 is 14 amino acids. CDR3 region: CASMGGYSSYEQYF. The CDR3 DNA sequence: TGTGCCAGCATGGGAGGTTATAGCTCCTACGAGCAGTACTTC.

The CDR3 region has the DNA TGTGCCAGCTCCAGGGGACACCGTAATGAAAAACTGTTTTTT. This gives the protein CASSRGHRNEKLFF. The J gene is TRBJ1-4, the V gene TRBV18; weak D call: TRBD1 (6 bases). The CDR3 is 14 amino acids. Germline CDR1 KGHSH, CDR2 LQKENI. Trimming pared 6 bases from V and 4 bases from J, leaving 12 bases between.

The V call is TRBV4-1, the J call TRBJ2-7, with 7 bases matching TRBD1. The germline gives CDR1 MGHRA, CDR2 YSYEKL. The CDR3 contains 15 residues. V shed 2 bases, J shed 2 bases, and the junction held 6 bases outside the gene matches. CDR3 bases: TGCGCCAGCAGCCAATCCGGGACAGAAACCTACGAGCAGTACTTC. It codes for CASSQSGTETYEQYF.

V gene TRBV28 combines with J gene TRBJ1-1; D gene ambiguous. The CDR3 is made up of 13 amino acids. Germline V gene data show CDR1 as MDHEN and CDR2 as SYDVKM. V lost 5 bases and J lost 1, with 8 bases in between. The CDR3 reads CASSDTANTEAFF. CDR3 nucleotides: TGTGCCAGCAGTGACACGGCGAACACTGAAGCTTTCTTT. Based on the CDR3 plus reference TRBV28 and TRBJ1-1, the full variable domain is DVKVTQSSRYLVKRTGEKVFLECVQDMDHENMFWYRQDPGLGLRLIYFSYDVKMKEKGDIPEGYSVSREKKERFSLILESASTNQTSMYLCASSDTANTEAFFGQGTRLTVV.

The chain recombines TRBV29-1 with TRBJ2-7, with 9 nucleotides matching TRBD2. V lost 4 bases to trimming and J lost 7 bases; unmatched junction nucleotides: 8. The CDR3 has 13 residues. Germline loops: CDR1 SQVTM, CDR2 ANQGSEA. CDR3 sequence reads: CSVGTSGWREQYF. CDR3 nucleotides: TGCAGCGTTGGAACTAGCGGGTGGAGGGAGCAGTACTTC.

This clone is a singleton in its sample. J is TRBJ2-2 and V is TRBV15; no reliable D call. V lost 0 bases and J lost 8, with 10 bases in between. The CDR3 runs 14 residues. The germline gives CDR1 LNHNV, CDR2 YYDKDF (reference sequence). CDR3 sequence: CATSREGRFGELFF. In nucleotides, the CDR3 is TGTGCCACCAGCAGAGAAGGACGATTTGGGGAGCTGTTTTTT.

The CDR3 loop is CASSYGLAGGITDTQYF. DNA for the CDR3: TGTGCCAGCAGTTACGGACTAGCGGGGGGGATCACAGATACGCAGTATTTT. J is TRBJ2-3 and V is TRBV6-2 or TRBV6-3; 15 nucleotides match TRBD2. This CDR3 comprises 17 residues. V shed 2 bases and J 2 bases; nucleotides not matched to a gene: 2. Germline values: CDR1 MNHEY, CDR2 SVGEGT.

The J gene is TRBJ2-2, the V gene TRBV3-1 (or the pseudogene TRBV3-2), with 14 bases fitting TRBD2. J gave up 4 bases and V 3 bases, and 13 bases lay outside the gene matches. The CDR3 is made up of 20 amino acids. Germline CDR1 and CDR2: LGHDT and YNNKEL (reference sequence). For the CDR3, the DNA is TGTGCCAGCAGCCAGCAAAATGGGACTAGCGGGAGTCAAGGCACCGGGGAGCTGTTTTTT. This codes for CASSQQNGTSGSQGTGELFF.

The rearrangement uses TRBV3-1 (or the pseudogene TRBV3-2) and TRBJ2-1; 9 positions match TRBD1. Per germline, CDR1 LGHDT and CDR2 YNNKEL (reference sequence). The trim removed 4 bases at V and 3 bases at J, leaving 16 bases unmatched. The CDR3 has 19 residues. CDR3 region: CASSLEDRGGVDGYNEQFF. The CDR3 DNA follows: TGTGCCAGCAGCCTAGAGGACAGGGGAGGGGTAGATGGCTACAATGAGCAGTTCTTC.

The J gene is TRBJ2-7, the V gene TRBV11-2; no reliable D call. The CDR3 has 16 amino acids. CDR1 SGHAT and CDR2 FQNNGV come from the germline V gene. V was shortened by 5 bases and J by 3 bases, with 20 bases between the two germline ends. CDR3 DNA: TGTGCCAGCAGCCGTAGATCACAGCGCCTGTTCTACGAGCAGTACTTC. Protein sequence: CASSRRSQRLFYEQYF.

The chain is built from TRBV28 and TRBJ1-2, with a weak D call TRBD1 (6 bases). Trimming pared 3 bases from V and 8 bases from J, leaving 16 bases between. CDR1 MDHEN and CDR2 SYDVKM come from the germline V gene. The CDR3 spans 14 residues. DNA of the CDR3: TGTGCCAGCAGTTTTCAAGCAGGGGAGCCGGGCTACACCTTC. Translating gives CASSFQAGEPGYTF.

The DNA of the CDR3 is TGTGCCAGCAGTTTATTTCCGGGACAGGGGATGGATGAGCAGTTCTTC. It yields the protein CASSLFPGQGMDEQFF. This sequence joins TRBV27 and TRBJ2-1; 10 bases line up with TRBD1. Germline values: CDR1 MNHEY, CDR2 SMNVEV (reference sequence). The CDR3 consists of 16 residues. Trimming took 1 base from V and 8 from J; bases not matched to a gene: 8.

V and J are TRBV19 and TRBJ1-2, with a tentative D call TRBD1 (5 bases). The CDR3 runs to 24 residues. The germline gives CDR1 LNHDA, CDR2 SQIVND (reference sequence). The V gene lost 6 bases and the J gene lost 2 bases, with 43 bases spanning the gap. CDR3 DNA sequence: TGTGCCAGTAGCCGCGGGAGGACACAGACCCGGAACCTTCCTTTCATTCCTCCGAACTATGGCTACACCTTC. This sequence encodes CASSRGRTQTRNLPFIPPNYGYTF.

J is TRBJ1-1 and V is TRBV20-1, with 8 bases identical to TRBD1. V dropped 7 bases and J dropped 9; count of bases not matched to a gene: 7. The CDR3 length is 11 residues. Germline CDR1 DFQATT, CDR2 SNEGSKA (reference sequence). CDR3 sequence: CSGETRGQAFF. As DNA, the CDR3 is TGCAGTGGGGAGACCAGGGGGCAAGCTTTCTTT.

The rearrangement links TRBV19 to TRBJ1-1, with a possible D match to TRBD1 (5 bases). The CDR3 extends over 14 amino acids. V gave up 5 bases and J gave up 3 bases, with 13 bases separating them. Germline V gives CDR1 LNHDA, CDR2 SQIVND (reference sequence). The CDR3 nucleotides are TGTGCCAGTAGTGTTCGGGACTGGGACACTGAAGCTTTCTTT. It encodes CASSVRDWDTEAFF.

The table lists this clone with a count of one. The V call is TRBV6-6, the J call TRBJ2-1; 8 bases are a match to TRBD2. After removal of 7 bases from V and 9 bases from J, the junction contained 8 bases not matched to a gene. In germline, CDR1 is MNHNY, CDR2 SVGAGI (reference sequence). The CDR3 is 13 residues long. The CDR3 DNA is TGTGCCAGCACCGAAACCCGGGGGGGTGAGCAGTTCTTC. Translation gives CASTETRGGEQFF.